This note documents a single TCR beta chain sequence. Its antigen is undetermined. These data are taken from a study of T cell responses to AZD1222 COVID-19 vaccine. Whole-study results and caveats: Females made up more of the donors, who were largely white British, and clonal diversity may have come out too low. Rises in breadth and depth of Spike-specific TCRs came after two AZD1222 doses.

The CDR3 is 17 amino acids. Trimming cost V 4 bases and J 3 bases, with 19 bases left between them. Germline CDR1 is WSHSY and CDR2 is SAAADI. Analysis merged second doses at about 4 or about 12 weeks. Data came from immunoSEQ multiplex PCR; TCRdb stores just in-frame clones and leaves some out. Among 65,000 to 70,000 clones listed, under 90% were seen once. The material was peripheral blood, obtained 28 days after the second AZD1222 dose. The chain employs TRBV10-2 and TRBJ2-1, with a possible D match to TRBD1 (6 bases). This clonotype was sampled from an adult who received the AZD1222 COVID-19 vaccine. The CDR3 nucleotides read TGCGCCAGCAGTGGCACCCGAGGGACACCGAGCTACAATGAGCAGTTCTTC. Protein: CASSGTRGTPSYNEQFF.